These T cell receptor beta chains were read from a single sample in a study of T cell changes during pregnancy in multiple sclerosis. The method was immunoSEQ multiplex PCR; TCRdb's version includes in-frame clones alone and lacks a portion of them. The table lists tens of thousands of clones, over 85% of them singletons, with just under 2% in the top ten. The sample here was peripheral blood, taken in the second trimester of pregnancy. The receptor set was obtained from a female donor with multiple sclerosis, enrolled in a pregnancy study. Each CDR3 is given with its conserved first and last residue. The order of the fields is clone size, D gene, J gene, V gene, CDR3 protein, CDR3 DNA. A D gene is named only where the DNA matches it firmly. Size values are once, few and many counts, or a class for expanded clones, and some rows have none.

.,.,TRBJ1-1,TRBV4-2,CASSQGGGWRNTEAFF,TGTGCCAGCAGCCAAGGCGGCGGGTGGAGGAACACTGAAGCTTTCTTT
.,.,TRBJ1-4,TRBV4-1,CASSQADGGRKEKLFF,TGCGCCAGCAGCCAAGCTGACGGGGGGCGCAAAGAAAAACTGTTTTTT
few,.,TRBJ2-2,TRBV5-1,CASSFQTVNTGELFF,TGCGCCAGCAGCTTTCAAACGGTGAACACCGGGGAGCTGTTTTTT
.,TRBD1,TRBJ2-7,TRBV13,CASSLAGTGLYEQYF,TGTGCCAGCAGCTTAGCTGGGACAGGGTTGTACGAGCAGTACTTC
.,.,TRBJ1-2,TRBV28,CASAGTFGYGYTF,TGTGCCAGCGCCGGGACTTTTGGCTATGGCTACACCTTC
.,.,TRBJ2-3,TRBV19,CASSIASPDTQYF,TGTGCCAGTAGTATAGCCTCCCCAGATACGCAGTATTTT
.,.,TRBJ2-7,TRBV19,CASSRGYEQYF,TGTGCCAGTAGCAGGGGCTACGAGCAGTACTTC
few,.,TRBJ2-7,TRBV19,CASSISSRDFSYEQYF,TGTGCCAGTAGTATTTCGTCCCGTGACTTCTCCTACGAGCAGTACTTC
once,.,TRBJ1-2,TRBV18,CASSHGGRTIHGYTF,TGTGCCAGCTCACACGGAGGACGGACGATTCATGGCTACACCTTC
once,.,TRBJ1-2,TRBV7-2,CASSSLSRSYGYTF,TGTGCCAGCAGCTCCCTGTCCAGAAGCTATGGCTACACCTTC
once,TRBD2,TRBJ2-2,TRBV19,CASSIAWTSGGNGELFF,TGTGCCAGTAGTATAGCATGGACTAGCGGGGGAAACGGGGAGCTGTTTTTT
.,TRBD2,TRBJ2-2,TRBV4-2,CASSQDLAGEVGELFF,TGTGCCAGCAGCCAAGATCTAGCGGGAGAAGTCGGGGAGCTGTTTTTT
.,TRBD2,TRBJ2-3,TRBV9,CASSVSGGVTDTQYF,TGTGCCAGCAGTGTTAGCGGGGGGGTTACAGATACGCAGTATTTT
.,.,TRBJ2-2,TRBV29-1,CSARLVSGELFF,TGCAGCGCCCGACTAGTTTCCGGGGAGCTGTTTTTT
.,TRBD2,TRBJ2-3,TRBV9,CASSVYGLAETDTQYF,TGTGCCAGCAGCGTCTATGGTCTAGCGGAGACAGATACGCAGTATTTT
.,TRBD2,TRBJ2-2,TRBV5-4,CASSGTSGRNTGELFF,TGTGCCAGCAGCGGGACTAGCGGGAGGAACACCGGGGAGCTGTTTTTT
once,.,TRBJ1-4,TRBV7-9,CASSLDLGQGGEKLFF,TGTGCCAGCAGCTTAGACTTGGGGCAGGGAGGCGAGAAACTGTTTTTT
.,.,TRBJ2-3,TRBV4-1,CASSQGGLLDTQYF,TGCGCCAGCAGCCAAGGGGGACTTCTAGATACGCAGTATTTT
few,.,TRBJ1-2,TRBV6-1,CASSEKQNYGYTF,TGTGCCAGCAGTGAAAAACAGAACTATGGCTACACCTTC
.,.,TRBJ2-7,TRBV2,CASRGHHEQYF,TGTGCCAGCCGAGGACACCACGAGCAGTACTTC
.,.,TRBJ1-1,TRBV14,CASSQEKRVLRTEAFF,TGTGCCAGCAGCCAAGAAAAGAGGGTTCTGAGGACTGAAGCTTTCTTT
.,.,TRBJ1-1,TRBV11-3,CASSIGRNTEAFF,TGTGCCAGCAGTATAGGGAGAAACACTGAAGCTTTCTTT
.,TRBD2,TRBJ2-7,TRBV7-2,CASSRSGGAPEQYF,TGTGCCAGCAGCCGTAGCGGGGGGGCCCCGGAGCAGTACTTC
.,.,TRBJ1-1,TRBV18,CASSPREIAPEAFF,TGTGCCAGCTCACCGAGGGAGATTGCTCCTGAAGCTTTCTTT